A selection of T cell receptor beta chains follows, all from one sample in a study of blood T cells in healthy people across ages. Via MiXCR, TCRdb re-called the 5' RACE reads, giving one row per CDR3 protein. This sample has about 1 million distinct CDR3 sequences, with 40% to 50% found just once. Sequenced: blood. These receptors were taken from a woman aged 55-69 years in good health. CDR3s include the opening cysteine and the closing phenylalanine or tryptophan. Fields, in order: clone size, D gene, V gene, J gene, CDR3 DNA, CDR3 protein. D genes are given only for firm matches. Some rows mark clone size as missing; the rest say once, few, many or name a class of expanded clone.

clone_size: few
d_call: TRBD2
v_call: TRBV10-3
j_call: TRBJ2-3
cdr3_nt: TGTGCCATCTCAGCGGGGAGGGATACGCAGTATTTT
cdr3_aa: CAISAGRDTQYF

clone_size: few
d_call: TRBD2
v_call: TRBV29-1
j_call: TRBJ2-1
cdr3_nt: TGCAGCGCCGGGGCAGCCCGGACTAGCTCTGAGCAGTTCTTC
cdr3_aa: CSAGAARTSSEQFF

clone_size: few
d_call: -
v_call: TRBV15
j_call: TRBJ1-5
cdr3_nt: TGTGCCACCAGCAGAGTAAGGGCGGTCAATCAGCCCCAGCATTTT
cdr3_aa: CATSRVRAVNQPQHF

clone_size: -
d_call: -
v_call: TRBV11-3
j_call: TRBJ2-3
cdr3_nt: TGTGCCAGCAGCACCCGGGACTCGCTGCACACCGTGCAGTATTTT
cdr3_aa: CASSTRDSLHTVQYF

clone_size: -
d_call: -
v_call: TRBV27
j_call: TRBJ2-1
cdr3_nt: TGTGCCAGCACCCCAAAGGGTGGGGGGACTCTGATCTACAATGAGCAGTTCTTC
cdr3_aa: CASTPKGGGTLIYNEQFF

clone_size: -
d_call: -
v_call: TRBV5-1
j_call: TRBJ1-1
cdr3_nt: TGCGCCAGCAGCAGCCGGGGGGCAGGGCCTGCCACTGAAGCTTTCTTT
cdr3_aa: CASSSRGAGPATEAFF

clone_size: few
d_call: TRBD2
v_call: TRBV10-3
j_call: TRBJ2-5
cdr3_nt: TGTGCCTCGCAAGGGCTAGCGGGAGTCCAAGAGACCCAGTACTTC
cdr3_aa: CASQGLAGVQETQYF

clone_size: -
d_call: -
v_call: TRBV27
j_call: TRBJ2-2
cdr3_nt: TGTGCCAGCAGTTTCGTGGAGAACACCGGGGAGCTGTTTTTT
cdr3_aa: CASSFVENTGELFF

clone_size: -
d_call: TRBD2
v_call: TRBV12-3/TRBV12-4
j_call: TRBJ2-5
cdr3_nt: TGTGCCAGCAGTGACAGCGGGAAGGAGACCCAGTACTTC
cdr3_aa: CASSDSGKETQYF

clone_size: -
d_call: TRBD1
v_call: TRBV20-1
j_call: TRBJ2-7
cdr3_nt: TGCAGTGCCCCCTCCCCGACCCGGGACAGGGTGACCTACGAGCAGTACTTC
cdr3_aa: CSAPSPTRDRVTYEQYF

clone_size: -
d_call: TRBD2
v_call: TRBV14
j_call: TRBJ2-5
cdr3_nt: TGTGCCAGCAGCGGATGGACTAGCGGGAGGAAGACCCAGTACTTC
cdr3_aa: CASSGWTSGRKTQYF

clone_size: few
d_call: -
v_call: TRBV5-1
j_call: TRBJ2-3
cdr3_nt: TGCGCCAGCAGCATGACCGGGACAAACACAGATACGCAGTATTTT
cdr3_aa: CASSMTGTNTDTQYF

clone_size: few
d_call: TRBD2
v_call: TRBV7-2
j_call: TRBJ2-7
cdr3_nt: TGTGCCAGCAGCTTCGTCGGGAGGGCTTCCTACGAGCAGTACTTC
cdr3_aa: CASSFVGRASYEQYF

clone_size: few
d_call: TRBD2
v_call: TRBV12-3/TRBV12-4
j_call: TRBJ2-7
cdr3_nt: TGTGCCAGCAGTTTTGCTCTAGCGGAGTTCTACGAGCAGTACTTC
cdr3_aa: CASSFALAEFYEQYF

clone_size: -
d_call: TRBD1
v_call: TRBV20-1
j_call: TRBJ2-1
cdr3_nt: TGCAGTGCAGAGGGACAGGGAGGAGGGTACAATGAGCAGTTCTTC
cdr3_aa: CSAEGQGGGYNEQFF

clone_size: -
d_call: -
v_call: TRBV20-1
j_call: TRBJ1-2
cdr3_nt: TGCAGTGCCCAACAGATTCTACTAGGAGGCTACACCTTC
cdr3_aa: CSAQQILLGGYTF

clone_size: few
d_call: TRBD2
v_call: TRBV5-1
j_call: TRBJ2-1
cdr3_nt: TGCGCCAGCAGCTCGAAGCGGGAGGGGTACAATGAGCAGTTCTTC
cdr3_aa: CASSSKREGYNEQFF

clone_size: -
d_call: TRBD2
v_call: TRBV3-1
j_call: TRBJ2-3
cdr3_nt: TGTGCCAGCAGCCGGACTAGGGAGGATACGCAGTATTTT
cdr3_aa: CASSRTREDTQYF

clone_size: -
d_call: TRBD2
v_call: TRBV6-2/TRBV6-3
j_call: TRBJ2-3
cdr3_nt: TGTGCCAGCAGTTTATGGACTAGCGGGAGACGAGATACGCAGTATTTT
cdr3_aa: CASSLWTSGRRDTQYF

clone_size: once
d_call: TRBD1
v_call: TRBV12-3/TRBV12-4
j_call: TRBJ2-3
cdr3_nt: TGTGCCAGCAGCCGACAGGGTATTAATACGCAGTATTTT
cdr3_aa: CASSRQGINTQYF

clone_size: -
d_call: TRBD1
v_call: TRBV12-3/TRBV12-4
j_call: TRBJ2-3
cdr3_nt: TGTGCCAGCAGTTTATCAGGGGGCCTTGCCACAGATACGCAGTATTTT
cdr3_aa: CASSLSGGLATDTQYF

clone_size: many
d_call: TRBD2
v_call: TRBV20-1
j_call: TRBJ2-1
cdr3_nt: TGCAGTGCTAGGGTGACTAGCGCCAATGAGCAGTTCTTC
cdr3_aa: CSARVTSANEQFF

clone_size: -
d_call: TRBD2
v_call: TRBV10-3
j_call: TRBJ2-1
cdr3_nt: TGTGCCATCAATGCCGGGACTAGCGGGGTTAATGAGCAGTTCTTC
cdr3_aa: CAINAGTSGVNEQFF

clone_size: -
d_call: TRBD2
v_call: TRBV28
j_call: TRBJ2-2
cdr3_nt: TGTGCCAGCAGTTTCCGCAGACTAGCGGGGGGGGCAAACACCGGGGAGCTGTTTTTT
cdr3_aa: CASSFRRLAGGANTGELFF

clone_size: -
d_call: -
v_call: TRBV5-1
j_call: TRBJ2-3
cdr3_nt: TGCGCCAGCAGCTTGGGCCAGGGGAAAACAGATACGCAGTATTTT
cdr3_aa: CASSLGQGKTDTQYF

clone_size: -
d_call: -
v_call: TRBV5-1
j_call: TRBJ2-7
cdr3_nt: TGCGCCAGCAGCTTATCTACTGCAGGGCCGCTTTACGAGCAGTACTTC
cdr3_aa: CASSLSTAGPLYEQYF

clone_size: -
d_call: -
v_call: TRBV20-1
j_call: TRBJ1-2
cdr3_nt: TGCAGTGCTAGAGATTTATCACGGACAGTGGATGGCTACACCTTC
cdr3_aa: CSARDLSRTVDGYTF

clone_size: -
d_call: TRBD2
v_call: TRBV27
j_call: TRBJ2-1
cdr3_nt: TGTGCCAGCAGCCCTTTGGTCCTAGCGGGAAGGAGCTCCTACAATGAGCAGTTCTTC
cdr3_aa: CASSPLVLAGRSSYNEQFF

clone_size: -
d_call: TRBD2
v_call: TRBV5-1
j_call: TRBJ2-7
cdr3_nt: TGCGCCAGCAGCTTGGAGGCTAGCGGAATCGGGCAGTACTTC
cdr3_aa: CASSLEASGIGQYF

clone_size: -
d_call: -
v_call: TRBV28
j_call: TRBJ2-7
cdr3_nt: TGTGCCAGCAAACGCACAGGTTACTCCTACGAGCAGTACTTC
cdr3_aa: CASKRTGYSYEQYF

clone_size: few
d_call: -
v_call: TRBV20-1
j_call: TRBJ2-3
cdr3_nt: TGCAGTGCTAGAGATTGGGGAGGCTCCACAGATACGCAGTATTTT
cdr3_aa: CSARDWGGSTDTQYF

clone_size: -
d_call: -
v_call: TRBV28
j_call: TRBJ2-1
cdr3_nt: TGTGCCAGCAGTTCCCCGGGAAATGAGCAGTTCTTC
cdr3_aa: CASSSPGNEQFF

clone_size: -
d_call: -
v_call: TRBV28
j_call: TRBJ2-7
cdr3_nt: TGTGCCAGCAGCGTCTTGAGGCACGGGCAGTACTTC
cdr3_aa: CASSVLRHGQYF

clone_size: -
d_call: TRBD2
v_call: TRBV10-3
j_call: TRBJ2-1
cdr3_nt: TGTGTCAGCTCGACTAGCGGGAGGGCTGAGCAGTTCTTC
cdr3_aa: CVSSTSGRAEQFF

clone_size: once
d_call: -
v_call: TRBV20-1
j_call: TRBJ2-4
cdr3_nt: TGCAGTGCTAGAGATCCTGTCGATTTAGCCAAAAACATTCAGTACTTC
cdr3_aa: CSARDPVDLAKNIQYF

clone_size: -
d_call: -
v_call: TRBV3-1
j_call: TRBJ2-7
cdr3_nt: TGTGCCAGCAGCCAAGATGAGACAGTAGCCTACGAGCAGTACTTC
cdr3_aa: CASSQDETVAYEQYF

clone_size: few
d_call: TRBD2
v_call: TRBV20-1
j_call: TRBJ2-1
cdr3_nt: TGCAGTGCGTCCCTTTCGGCTAGCGGATCCTACAATGAGCAGTTCTTC
cdr3_aa: CSASLSASGSYNEQFF

clone_size: -
d_call: TRBD2
v_call: TRBV11-2
j_call: TRBJ2-5
cdr3_nt: TGTGCCAGCAGCCCTACCAACGGGCTAGCGGGAGGTCCCAGGGAGACCCAGTACTTC
cdr3_aa: CASSPTNGLAGGPRETQYF

clone_size: many
d_call: -
v_call: TRBV6-2/TRBV6-3
j_call: TRBJ2-3
cdr3_nt: TGTGCCAGCAGTCCTTACAATGGGGCAGATACGCAGTATTTT
cdr3_aa: CASSPYNGADTQYF